The rows below give T cell receptor beta chains drawn from one sample of a study of T cell responses to AZD1222 COVID-19 vaccine. Sequenced by immunoSEQ multiplex PCR; TCRdb stores in-frame clones only, minus some. The repertoire holds 110,000 or so clones, with approximately 89% as singletons. The sample was peripheral blood, taken on day 0 of MenACWY control vaccination. The origin of the receptors is an adult in good health. The CDR3 runs from the conserved cysteine through the conserved F or W. Each record gives: J gene, D gene, clone size, V gene, CDR3 protein, CDR3 DNA. The D gene is left open where the match is weak. Clone size is shown for a subset of rows, as once, few, many or a class of expanded clone.

TRBJ2-5 - - TRBV19 CASSETPTGTQYF TGTGCCAGTAGTGAGACGCCTACAGGGACCCAGTACTTC
TRBJ1-2 TRBD1 - TRBV19 CASRREGTGYGYTF TGTGCCAGTAGACGGGAGGGGACAGGCTATGGCTACACCTTC
TRBJ1-1 - - TRBV6-5 CATRRENTEAFF TGTGCCACCCGGAGGGAGAACACTGAAGCTTTCTTT
TRBJ1-1 TRBD1 - TRBV10-1 CASSEEEGQGAAYRMNTEAFF TGCGCCAGCAGTGAGGAGGAGGGACAGGGGGCTGCATACCGCATGAACACTGAAGCTTTCTTT
TRBJ2-1 - - TRBV29-1 CSVDQGSSYNEQFF TGCAGCGTTGACCAGGGAAGCTCCTACAATGAGCAGTTCTTC
TRBJ1-6 - - TRBV5-5 CASSLSDSSYNSPLHF TGTGCCAGCAGCTTGTCCGATAGCTCCTATAATTCACCCCTCCACTTT
TRBJ1-2 - - TRBV4-1 CASSQGGVRAINYGYTF TGCGCCAGCAGCCAAGGGGGGGTAAGGGCGATTAACTATGGCTACACCTTC
TRBJ2-2 TRBD2 - TRBV6-2/TRBV6-3 CASSQRGGAVSGGELFF TGTGCCAGCAGTCAACGCGGGGGGGCCGTTTCGGGCGGGGAGCTGTTTTTT
TRBJ1-1 TRBD1 - TRBV28 CASSSTSGQIGAFF TGTGCCAGCAGCTCAACCTCGGGACAGATAGGGGCTTTCTTT
TRBJ1-1 TRBD1 once TRBV4-1 CASSQLPGQGGTEAFF TGCGCCAGCAGCCAACTACCTGGACAGGGAGGGACTGAAGCTTTCTTT
TRBJ2-1 TRBD2 - TRBV7-7 CASSLTSGGADEQFF TGTGCTAGCAGCTTGACCAGCGGGGGGGCTGATGAGCAGTTCTTC
TRBJ2-3 - - TRBV27 CASSFQGIYGGSTDTQYF TGTGCCAGCAGTTTCCAGGGGATCTACGGGGGCAGCACAGATACGCAGTATTTT
TRBJ2-3 - once TRBV30 CAYTVGHTDTQYF TGTGCCTATACAGTGGGCCACACAGATACGCAGTATTTT
TRBJ1-5 - - TRBV24-1 CATSDWDSRVFF TGTGCCACCAGTGATTGGGACTCTCGGGTATTTTTT
TRBJ1-2 - - TRBV5-4 CASSEGGTGSNYGYTF TGTGCCAGCAGCGAGGGAGGTACTGGATCTAACTATGGCTACACCTTC
TRBJ1-3 TRBD1 - TRBV19 CASSARDRGNTIYF TGTGCCAGTAGCGCCCGGGACAGGGGAAACACCATATATTTT
TRBJ1-1 - - TRBV18 CASSPGNTEAFF TGTGCCAGCTCACCAGGGAACACTGAAGCTTTCTTT
TRBJ2-7 TRBD2 - TRBV28 CASRSPGLAYEQYF TGTGCCAGCAGGTCGCCGGGACTAGCCTACGAGCAGTACTTC
TRBJ2-7 TRBD2 - TRBV19 CASSPRGLATYEQYF TGTGCCAGTAGTCCCCGGGGACTAGCCACCTACGAGCAGTACTTC
TRBJ2-7 - once TRBV5-6 CASSLLHEQYF TGTGCCAGCAGCTTGTTACACGAGCAGTACTTC
TRBJ1-1 TRBD1 - TRBV6-5 CAGRYRGSNTEAFF TGTGCCGGCAGGTACAGGGGGTCGAACACTGAAGCTTTCTTT
TRBJ1-1 - - TRBV9 CASSGDIGFEAFF TGTGCCAGCAGCGGGGACATTGGATTTGAAGCTTTCTTT
TRBJ2-2 - - TRBV21-1 CASSKPRDRGNTGELFF TGTGCCAGCAGCAAACCCCGGGACAGGGGTAACACCGGGGAGCTGTTTTTT
TRBJ2-1 TRBD1 - TRBV10-3 CAISQYGTGVANEQFF TGTGCCATCAGTCAATACGGGACAGGGGTCGCCAATGAGCAGTTCTTC
TRBJ2-1 TRBD2 - TRBV7-8 CASSFFGGAYNEQFF TGTGCCAGCAGCTTTTTCGGGGGGGCCTACAATGAGCAGTTCTTC
TRBJ2-7 TRBD1 once TRBV18 CASSPGVVTRDSLYEQYF TGTGCCAGCTCACCAGGAGTTGTAACTCGGGACAGCCTCTACGAGCAGTACTTC
TRBJ1-3 - once TRBV4-1 CASSQAPGGLFSGNTIYF TGCGCCAGCAGCCAAGCCCCCGGGGGACTATTCTCTGGAAACACCATATATTTT
TRBJ1-1 TRBD1 - TRBV29-1 CSVSDPRGGTGEDFF TGCAGCGTCTCGGACCCCCGCGGCGGGACAGGGGAGGATTTCTTT
TRBJ1-6 - once TRBV10-3 CAISEVGSLNSPLHF TGTGCCATCAGTGAGGTAGGAAGTCTAAATTCACCCCTCCACTTT
TRBJ2-7 - once TRBV27 CASSPGAAETYEQYF TGTGCCAGCAGCCCAGGGGCAGCGGAAACCTACGAGCAGTACTTC
TRBJ2-7 TRBD1 - TRBV11-3 CASSPGQESSYEQYF TGTGCCAGCAGCCCGGGACAGGAGAGCTCCTACGAGCAGTACTTC
TRBJ1-2 TRBD1 - TRBV7-2 CASSPMPGQGLYGYTF TGTGCCAGCAGCCCGATGCCTGGACAGGGACTATATGGCTACACCTTC
TRBJ1-2 - few TRBV7-9 CASSLVTGTNYGYTF TGTGCCAGCAGCCTAGTAACCGGGACAAACTATGGCTACACCTTC
TRBJ1-5 TRBD1 - TRBV2 CASSLTGGGNQPQHF TGTGCCAGCAGTTTGACAGGGGGTGGCAATCAGCCCCAGCATTTT
TRBJ2-3 - - TRBV19 CASSIRPGSSTDTQYF TGTGCCAGTAGTATAAGGCCCGGTTCTAGCACAGATACGCAGTATTTT
TRBJ1-1 - - TRBV15 CATSTSRWTEAFF TGTGCCACCAGCACCTCGAGATGGACTGAAGCTTTCTTT
TRBJ1-4 TRBD1 - TRBV9 CASSRTGGRSANEKLFF TGTGCCAGCAGCCGGACAGGGGGTCGTAGTGCTAATGAAAAACTGTTTTTT
TRBJ1-2 - - TRBV19 CASSHTRRSYGYTF TGTGCCAGTAGTCACACGCGCCGATCCTATGGCTACACCTTC
TRBJ2-7 - - TRBV11-2 CASSSGGWQYF TGTGCCAGCAGCTCAGGTGGTTGGCAGTACTTC
TRBJ1-1 - few TRBV5-4 CASSVDNSEAFF TGTGCCAGCAGCGTGGATAACTCTGAAGCTTTCTTT
TRBJ1-5 - - TRBV7-2 CASSLALGAFSNQPQHF TGTGCCAGCAGCTTAGCGCTTGGGGCGTTTAGCAATCAGCCCCAGCATTTT
TRBJ1-1 TRBD1 - TRBV9 CASSDRGQGLINTEAFF TGTGCCAGCAGCGACAGGGGCCAGGGCCTAATAAACACTGAAGCTTTCTTT